The source of this T cell receptor beta chain is a study of cytomegalovirus exposure and HLA in healthy donors. Of note for this clone: Its antigen is unidentified.

The CDR3 runs to 14 residues. Germline lookup yields CDR1 MNHEY and CDR2 SVGAGI. Study-level results: Researchers reported from a later analysis that most CMV-associated TCR beta chains appeared HLA-restricted.

The primer mix had 60 Vbeta and 13 Jbeta primers. The protocol was immunoSEQ multiplex PCR, while the TCRdb copy is restricted to in-frame clones and leaves out a portion. The data contain roughly 100,000 clones, approximately 66% of them singletons. Sequenced: PBMCs. The chain combines TRBV6-5 with TRBJ2-5; TRBD1 matches 8 bases. Gene TRBJ2-7 matches the end of the DNA better, so the J call may be wrong. This clonotype was sampled from a man aged 35 to 55 in good health and CMV-seropositive. This CDR3 reads CASSTHDRGGEQYF. The CDR3 nucleotides are TGTGCCAGCAGTACCCATGACAGGGGTGGCGAGCAGTACTTC.